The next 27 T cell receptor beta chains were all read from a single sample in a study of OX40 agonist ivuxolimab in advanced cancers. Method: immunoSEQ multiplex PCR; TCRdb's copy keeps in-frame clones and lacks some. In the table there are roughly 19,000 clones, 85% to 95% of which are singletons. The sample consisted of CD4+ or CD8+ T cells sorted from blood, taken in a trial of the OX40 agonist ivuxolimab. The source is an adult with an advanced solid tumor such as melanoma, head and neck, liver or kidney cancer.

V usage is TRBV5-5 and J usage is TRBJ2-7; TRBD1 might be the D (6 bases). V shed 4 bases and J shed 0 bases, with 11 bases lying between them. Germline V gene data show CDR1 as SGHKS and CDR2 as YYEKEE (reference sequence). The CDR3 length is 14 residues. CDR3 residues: CASSGVGGSYEQYF. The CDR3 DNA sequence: TGTGCCAGCAGCGGCGTAGGGGGCTCCTACGAGCAGTACTTC.

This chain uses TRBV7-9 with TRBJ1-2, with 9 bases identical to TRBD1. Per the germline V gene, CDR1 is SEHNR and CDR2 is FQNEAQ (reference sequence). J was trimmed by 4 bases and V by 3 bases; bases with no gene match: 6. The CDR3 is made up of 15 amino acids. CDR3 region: CASSLGQGQIYGYTF. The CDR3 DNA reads TGTGCCAGCAGCTTGGGACAGGGACAGATCTATGGCTACACCTTC.

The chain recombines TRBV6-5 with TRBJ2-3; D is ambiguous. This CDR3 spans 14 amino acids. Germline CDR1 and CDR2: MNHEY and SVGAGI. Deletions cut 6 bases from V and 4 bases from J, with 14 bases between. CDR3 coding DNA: TGTGCCAGCAGCCGCCGCCTCATCTCAGATACGCAGTATTTT. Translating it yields CASSRRLISDTQYF.

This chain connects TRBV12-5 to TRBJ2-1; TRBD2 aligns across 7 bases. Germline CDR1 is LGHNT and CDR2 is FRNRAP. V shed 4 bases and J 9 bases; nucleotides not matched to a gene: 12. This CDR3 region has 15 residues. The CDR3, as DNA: TGTGCTAGTGGTTCCGTTGGAGCGGGGCCAGCTGAGCAGTTCTTC. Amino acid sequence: CASGSVGAGPAEQFF.

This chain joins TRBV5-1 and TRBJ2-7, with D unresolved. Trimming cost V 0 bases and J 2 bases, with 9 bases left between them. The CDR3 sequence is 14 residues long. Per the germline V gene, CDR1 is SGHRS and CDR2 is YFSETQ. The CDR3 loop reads CASSLAATPYEQYF. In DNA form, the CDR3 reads TGCGCCAGCAGCTTGGCGGCAACACCCTACGAGCAGTACTTC.

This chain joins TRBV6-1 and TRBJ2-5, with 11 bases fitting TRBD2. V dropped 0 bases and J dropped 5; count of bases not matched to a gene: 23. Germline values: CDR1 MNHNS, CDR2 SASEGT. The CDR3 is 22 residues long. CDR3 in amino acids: CASSEATFYRLNGASGGETQYF. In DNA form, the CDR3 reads TGTGCCAGCAGTGAAGCTACGTTTTACCGGCTGAATGGGGCTAGCGGGGGGGAGACCCAGTACTTC.

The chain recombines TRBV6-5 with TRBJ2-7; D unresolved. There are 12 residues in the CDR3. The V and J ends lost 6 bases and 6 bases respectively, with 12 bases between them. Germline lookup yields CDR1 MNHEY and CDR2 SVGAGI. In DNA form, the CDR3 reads TGTGCCAGCAGGACCGGCCAAAGCGAGCAGTACTTC. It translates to CASRTGQSEQYF.

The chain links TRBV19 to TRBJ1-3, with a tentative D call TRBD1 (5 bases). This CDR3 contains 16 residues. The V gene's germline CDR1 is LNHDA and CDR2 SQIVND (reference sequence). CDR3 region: CAASTPRDPAGNTIYF. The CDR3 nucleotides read TGTGCGGCCAGTACCCCACGGGACCCGGCTGGAAACACCATATATTTT.

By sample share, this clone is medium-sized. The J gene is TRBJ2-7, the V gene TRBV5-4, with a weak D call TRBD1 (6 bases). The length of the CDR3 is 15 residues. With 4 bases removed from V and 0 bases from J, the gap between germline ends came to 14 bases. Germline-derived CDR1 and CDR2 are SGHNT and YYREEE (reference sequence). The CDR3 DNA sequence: TGTGCCAGCAGCGTCGGACAGCCTGGCTCCTACGAGCAGTACTTC. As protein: CASSVGQPGSYEQYF.

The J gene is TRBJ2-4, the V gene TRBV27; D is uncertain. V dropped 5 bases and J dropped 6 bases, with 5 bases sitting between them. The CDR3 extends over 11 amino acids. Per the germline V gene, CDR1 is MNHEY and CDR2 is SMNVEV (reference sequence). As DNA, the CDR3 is TGTGCCAGCAGTCAATCAAACATTCAGTACTTC. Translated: CASSQSNIQYF.

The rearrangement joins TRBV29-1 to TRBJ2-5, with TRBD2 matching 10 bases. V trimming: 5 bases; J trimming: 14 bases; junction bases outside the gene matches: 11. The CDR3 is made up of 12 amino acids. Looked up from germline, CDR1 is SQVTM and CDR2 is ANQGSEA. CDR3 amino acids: CSVTPGLAPLYF. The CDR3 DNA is TGCAGCGTTACCCCGGGACTAGCGCCTCTATACTTC.

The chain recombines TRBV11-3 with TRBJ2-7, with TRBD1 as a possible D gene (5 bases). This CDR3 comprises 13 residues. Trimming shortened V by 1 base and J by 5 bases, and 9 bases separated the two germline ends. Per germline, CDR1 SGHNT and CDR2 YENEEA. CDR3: CASSLGVDNEQYF. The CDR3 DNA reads TGTGCCAGCAGCTTAGGGGTGGACAACGAGCAGTACTTC.

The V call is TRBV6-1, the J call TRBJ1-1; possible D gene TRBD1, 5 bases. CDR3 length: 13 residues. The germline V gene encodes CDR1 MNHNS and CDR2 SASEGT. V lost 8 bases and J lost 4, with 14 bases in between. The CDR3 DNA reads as TGTGCCAGCCCCCCCGCAGGGAGCACTGAAGCTTTCTTT. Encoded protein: CASPPAGSTEAFF.

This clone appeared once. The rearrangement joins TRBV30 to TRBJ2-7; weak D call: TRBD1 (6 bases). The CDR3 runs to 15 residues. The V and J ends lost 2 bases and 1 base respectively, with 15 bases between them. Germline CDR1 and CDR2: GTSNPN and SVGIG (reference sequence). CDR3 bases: TGTGCCTGGAGTACAATCCGGGACACGTCCTACGAGCAGTACTTC. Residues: CAWSTIRDTSYEQYF.

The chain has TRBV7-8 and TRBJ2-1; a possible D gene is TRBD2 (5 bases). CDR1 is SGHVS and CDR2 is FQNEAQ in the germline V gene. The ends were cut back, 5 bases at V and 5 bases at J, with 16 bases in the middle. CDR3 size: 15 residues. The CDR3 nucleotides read TGTGCCAGCAGCCCTCTCCTCCTACTAGACAATGAGCAGTTCTTC. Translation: CASSPLLLLDNEQFF.

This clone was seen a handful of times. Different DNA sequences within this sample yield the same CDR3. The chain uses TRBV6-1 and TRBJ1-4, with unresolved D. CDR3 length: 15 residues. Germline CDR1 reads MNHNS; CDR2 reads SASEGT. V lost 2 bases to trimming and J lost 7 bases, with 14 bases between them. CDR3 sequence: CASSEPPRGSEKLFF. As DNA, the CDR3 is TGTGCCAGCAGTGAACCTCCCCGGGGTAGTGAAAAACTGTTTTTT.

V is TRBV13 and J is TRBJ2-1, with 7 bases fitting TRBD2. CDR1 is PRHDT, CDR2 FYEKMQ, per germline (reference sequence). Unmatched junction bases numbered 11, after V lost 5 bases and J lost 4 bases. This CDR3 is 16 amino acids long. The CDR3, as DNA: TGTGCCAGCAGCCACGGGCGGTCCGGGAGGTACAATGAGCAGTTCTTC. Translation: CASSHGRSGRYNEQFF.

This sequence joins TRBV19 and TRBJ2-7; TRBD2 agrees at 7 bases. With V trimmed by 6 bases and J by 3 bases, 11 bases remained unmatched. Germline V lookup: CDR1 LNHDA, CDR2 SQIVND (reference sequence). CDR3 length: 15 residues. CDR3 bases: TGTGCCAGTAGCGGGGGGAGCCTCTATAACTACGAGCAGTACTTC. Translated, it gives CASSGGSLYNYEQYF.

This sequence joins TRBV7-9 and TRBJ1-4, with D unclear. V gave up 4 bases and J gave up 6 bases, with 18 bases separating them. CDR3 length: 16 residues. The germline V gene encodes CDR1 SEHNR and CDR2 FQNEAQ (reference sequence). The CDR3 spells CASSSVPPSADEKLFF. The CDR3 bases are TGTGCCAGCAGCTCCGTACCCCCGTCAGCTGATGAAAAACTGTTTTTT.

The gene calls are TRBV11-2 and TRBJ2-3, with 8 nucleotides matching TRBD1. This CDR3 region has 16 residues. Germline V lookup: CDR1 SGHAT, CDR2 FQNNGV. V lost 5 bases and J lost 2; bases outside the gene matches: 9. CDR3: CASSPLTGDPTDTQYF. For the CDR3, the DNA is TGTGCCAGCAGCCCCCTGACAGGGGATCCCACAGATACGCAGTATTTT.

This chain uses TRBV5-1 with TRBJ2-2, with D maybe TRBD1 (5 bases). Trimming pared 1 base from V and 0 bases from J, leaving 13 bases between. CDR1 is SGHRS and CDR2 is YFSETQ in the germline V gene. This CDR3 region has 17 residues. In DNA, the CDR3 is TGCGCCAGCAGCTTGACAGGAGAGTGGCCGAACACCGGGGAGCTGTTTTTT. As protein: CASSLTGEWPNTGELFF.

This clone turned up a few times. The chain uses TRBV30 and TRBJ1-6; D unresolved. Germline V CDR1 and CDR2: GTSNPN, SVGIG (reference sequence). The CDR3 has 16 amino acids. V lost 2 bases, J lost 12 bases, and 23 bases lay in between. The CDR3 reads CAWSTNRLIHREPLHF. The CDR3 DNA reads TGTGCCTGGAGTACAAATAGGCTGATCCATAGAGAACCCCTCCACTTT.

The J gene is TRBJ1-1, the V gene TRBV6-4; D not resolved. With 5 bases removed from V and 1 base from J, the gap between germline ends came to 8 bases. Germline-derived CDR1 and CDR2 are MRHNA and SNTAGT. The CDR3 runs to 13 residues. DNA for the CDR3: TGTGCCAGCAGTACAGATCCGAACACTGAAGCTTTCTTT. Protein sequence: CASSTDPNTEAFF.

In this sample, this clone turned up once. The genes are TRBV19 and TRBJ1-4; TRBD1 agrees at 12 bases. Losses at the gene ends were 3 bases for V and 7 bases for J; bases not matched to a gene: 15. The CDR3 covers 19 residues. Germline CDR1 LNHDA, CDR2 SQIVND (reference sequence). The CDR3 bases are TGTGCCAGTAGTATTTGGGACAGGGGGCTATTTGGTGTTGGTGAAAAACTGTTTTTT. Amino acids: CASSIWDRGLFGVGEKLFF.

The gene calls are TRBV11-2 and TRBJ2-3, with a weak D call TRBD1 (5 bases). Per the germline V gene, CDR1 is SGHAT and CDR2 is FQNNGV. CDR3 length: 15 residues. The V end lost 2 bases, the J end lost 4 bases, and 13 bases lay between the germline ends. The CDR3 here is CASSLIVGVADTQYF. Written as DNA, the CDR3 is TGTGCCAGCAGCTTAATTGTAGGGGTTGCAGATACGCAGTATTTT.

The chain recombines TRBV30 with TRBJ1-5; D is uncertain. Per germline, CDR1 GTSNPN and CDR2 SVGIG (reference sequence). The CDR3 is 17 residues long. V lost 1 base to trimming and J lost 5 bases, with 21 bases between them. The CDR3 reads CAWSGYTPSAPDQPQHF. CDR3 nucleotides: TGTGCCTGGAGTGGCTACACGCCGAGTGCCCCCGATCAGCCCCAGCATTTT.

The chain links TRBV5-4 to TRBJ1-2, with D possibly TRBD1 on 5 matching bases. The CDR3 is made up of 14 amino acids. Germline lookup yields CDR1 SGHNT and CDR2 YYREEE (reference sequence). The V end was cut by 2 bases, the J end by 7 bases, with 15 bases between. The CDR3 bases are TGTGCCAGCAGCTTTCGCGGGGGGGTAGGTGGCTACACCTTC. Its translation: CASSFRGGVGGYTF.